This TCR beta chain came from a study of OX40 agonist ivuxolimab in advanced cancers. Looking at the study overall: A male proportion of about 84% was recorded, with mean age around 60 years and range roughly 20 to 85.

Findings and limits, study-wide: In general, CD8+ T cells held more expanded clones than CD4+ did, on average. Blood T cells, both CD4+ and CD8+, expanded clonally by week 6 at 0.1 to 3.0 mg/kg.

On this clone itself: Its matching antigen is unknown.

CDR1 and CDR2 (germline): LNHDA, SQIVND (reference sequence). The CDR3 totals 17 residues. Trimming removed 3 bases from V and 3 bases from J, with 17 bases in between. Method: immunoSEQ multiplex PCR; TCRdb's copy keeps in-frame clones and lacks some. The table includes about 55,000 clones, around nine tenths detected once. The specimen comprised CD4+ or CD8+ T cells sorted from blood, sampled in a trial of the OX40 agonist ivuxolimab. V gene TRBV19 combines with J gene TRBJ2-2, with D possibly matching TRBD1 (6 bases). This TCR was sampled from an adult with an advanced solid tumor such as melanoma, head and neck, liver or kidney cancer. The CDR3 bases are TGTGCCAGTAGTATTTCTCAAGACAGGTATTACACCGGGGAGCTGTTTTTT. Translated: CASSISQDRYYTGELFF.